This record covers a single T cell receptor (beta chain). Some clones are missing from TCRdb's copy, which holds only in-frame ones; the method was immunoSEQ multiplex PCR. The repertoire includes around 29,000 clones, about 89% of them detected once, and 3% to 3.5% sits in the top ten. These data belong to a study of T cell changes during pregnancy in multiple sclerosis. Per the germline V gene, CDR1 is LGHNA and CDR2 is YSLEER. The CDR3 spans 18 residues. With 6 bases clipped from V and 3 bases from J, the junction kept 12 bases outside the gene matches. The clonotype comes from a female donor in good health, enrolled as a control in a pregnancy study. The source material was CD4+ T cells from peripheral blood mononuclear cells, sampled in the first trimester of pregnancy. The J gene is TRBJ2-3, the V gene TRBV4-3; TRBD2 matches at 13 bases. The CDR3: CASRPTSGRARRTDTQYF. The CDR3 DNA reads TGCGCCAGCAGACCTACTAGCGGGAGGGCTAGAAGGACAGATACGCAGTATTTT.